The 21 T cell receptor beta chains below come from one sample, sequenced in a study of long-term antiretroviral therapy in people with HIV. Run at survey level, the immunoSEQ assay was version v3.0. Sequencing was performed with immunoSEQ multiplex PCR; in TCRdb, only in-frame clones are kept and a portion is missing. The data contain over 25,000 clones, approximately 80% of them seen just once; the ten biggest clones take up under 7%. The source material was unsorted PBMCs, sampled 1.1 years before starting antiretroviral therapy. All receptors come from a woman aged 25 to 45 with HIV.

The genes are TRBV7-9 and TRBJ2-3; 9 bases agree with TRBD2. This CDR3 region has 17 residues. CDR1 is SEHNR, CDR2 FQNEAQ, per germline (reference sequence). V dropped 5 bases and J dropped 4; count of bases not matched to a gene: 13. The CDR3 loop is CASSPPGSAGGPDTQYF. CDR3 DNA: TGTGCCAGCAGCCCCCCGGGGTCGGCGGGGGGGCCAGATACGCAGTATTTT.

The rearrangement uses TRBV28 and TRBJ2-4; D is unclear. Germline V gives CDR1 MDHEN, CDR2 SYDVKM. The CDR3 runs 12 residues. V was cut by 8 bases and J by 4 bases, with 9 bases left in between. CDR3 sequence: CASEARKNIQYF. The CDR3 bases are TGTGCCAGCGAGGCTAGAAAAAACATTCAGTACTTC.

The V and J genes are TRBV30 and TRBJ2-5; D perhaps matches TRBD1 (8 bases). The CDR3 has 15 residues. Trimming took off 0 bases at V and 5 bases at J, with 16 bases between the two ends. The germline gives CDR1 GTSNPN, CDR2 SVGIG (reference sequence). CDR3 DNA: TGTGCCTGGAGTGTACGACAGGGGAGGGTGGAGACCCAGTACTTC. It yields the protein CAWSVRQGRVETQYF.

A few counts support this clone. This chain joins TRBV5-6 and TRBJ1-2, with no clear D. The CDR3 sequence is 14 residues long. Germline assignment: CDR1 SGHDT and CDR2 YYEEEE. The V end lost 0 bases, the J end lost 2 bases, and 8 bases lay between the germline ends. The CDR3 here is CASSLGPENYGYTF. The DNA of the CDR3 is TGTGCCAGCAGCTTGGGTCCCGAAAACTATGGCTACACCTTC.

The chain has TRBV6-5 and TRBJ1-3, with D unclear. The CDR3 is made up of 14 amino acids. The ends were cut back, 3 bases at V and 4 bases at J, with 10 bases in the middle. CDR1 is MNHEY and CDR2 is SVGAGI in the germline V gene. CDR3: CASSYRLTGNTIYF. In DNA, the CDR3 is TGTGCCAGCAGTTATAGACTGACGGGAAACACCATATATTTT.

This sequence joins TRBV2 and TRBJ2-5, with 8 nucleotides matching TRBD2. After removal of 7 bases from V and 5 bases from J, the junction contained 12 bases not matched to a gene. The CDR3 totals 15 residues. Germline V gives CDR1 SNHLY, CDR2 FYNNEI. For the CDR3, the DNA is TGTGCCAGCACTGTCAACGGGGGGGGCGGTGAGACCCAGTACTTC. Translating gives CASTVNGGGGETQYF.

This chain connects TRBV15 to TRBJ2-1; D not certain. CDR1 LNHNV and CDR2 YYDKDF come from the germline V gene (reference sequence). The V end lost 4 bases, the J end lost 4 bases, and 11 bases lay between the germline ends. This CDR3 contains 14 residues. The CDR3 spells CATSKAEGYNEQFF. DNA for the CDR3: TGTGCCACCAGCAAAGCAGAAGGGTACAATGAGCAGTTCTTC.

For the CDR3, the DNA is TGTGCCAGCAGCGATGACAGGGGTGGGAATGAGCAGTTCTTC. This sequence encodes CASSDDRGGNEQFF. This chain uses TRBV9 with TRBJ2-1; 8 positions match TRBD1. With V trimmed by 3 bases and J by 7 bases, 6 bases remained unmatched. This CDR3 has 14 residues. CDR1 and CDR2 from the germline V gene are SGDLS and YYNGEE.

The CDR3 DNA follows: TGCGCCAGCAATGGGGACCTCGCGGATGGCTACACCTTC. Translation gives CASNGDLADGYTF. This sequence joins TRBV10-2 and TRBJ1-2; D may be TRBD1 (5 bases). CDR1 is WSHSY and CDR2 is SAAADI in the germline V gene. The CDR3 runs 13 residues. Trimming left V 7 bases short and J 6 bases short, with 15 bases between.

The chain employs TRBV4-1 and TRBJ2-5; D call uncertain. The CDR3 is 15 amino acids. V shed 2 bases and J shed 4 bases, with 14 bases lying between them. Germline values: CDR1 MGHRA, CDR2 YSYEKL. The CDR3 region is CASSQLPSKGETQYF. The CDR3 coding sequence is TGCGCCAGCAGCCAATTACCAAGCAAGGGAGAGACCCAGTACTTC.

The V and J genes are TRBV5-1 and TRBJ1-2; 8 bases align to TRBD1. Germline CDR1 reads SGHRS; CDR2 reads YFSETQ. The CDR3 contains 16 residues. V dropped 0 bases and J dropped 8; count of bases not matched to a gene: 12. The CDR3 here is CASSLEVPPGGYGYTF. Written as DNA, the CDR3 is TGCGCCAGCAGCTTGGAAGTCCCCCCAGGGGGCTACGGCTACACCTTC.

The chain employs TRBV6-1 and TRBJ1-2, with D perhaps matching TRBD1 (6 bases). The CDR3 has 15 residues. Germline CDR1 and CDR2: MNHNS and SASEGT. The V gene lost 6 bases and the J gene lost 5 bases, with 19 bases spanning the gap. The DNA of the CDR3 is TGTGCCAGCAGCCTGGGGGCGGAGAAACGTTATGGCTACACCTTC. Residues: CASSLGAEKRYGYTF.

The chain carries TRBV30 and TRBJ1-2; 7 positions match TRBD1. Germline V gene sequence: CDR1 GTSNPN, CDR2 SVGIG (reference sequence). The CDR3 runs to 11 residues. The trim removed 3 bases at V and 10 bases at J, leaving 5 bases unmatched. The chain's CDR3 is CAWSVTGDYTF. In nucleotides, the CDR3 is TGTGCCTGGAGCGTTACAGGGGACTACACCTTC.

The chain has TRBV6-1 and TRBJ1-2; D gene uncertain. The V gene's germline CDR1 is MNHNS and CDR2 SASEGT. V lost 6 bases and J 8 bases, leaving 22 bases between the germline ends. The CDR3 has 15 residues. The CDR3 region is CASSLSGMRMTGYTF. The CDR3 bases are TGTGCCAGCAGCCTGAGCGGGATGAGGATGACGGGCTACACCTTC.

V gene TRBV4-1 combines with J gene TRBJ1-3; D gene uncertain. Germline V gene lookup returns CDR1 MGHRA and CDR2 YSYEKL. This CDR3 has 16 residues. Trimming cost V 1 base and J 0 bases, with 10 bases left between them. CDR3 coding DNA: TGCGCCAGCAGCCAAGGGCCAGACTTCTCTGGAAACACCATATATTTT. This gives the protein CASSQGPDFSGNTIYF.

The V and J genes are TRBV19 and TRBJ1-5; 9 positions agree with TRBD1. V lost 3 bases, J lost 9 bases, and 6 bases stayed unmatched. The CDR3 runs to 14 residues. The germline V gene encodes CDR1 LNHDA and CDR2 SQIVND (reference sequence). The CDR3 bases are TGTGCCAGTAGTATTAGGACAGGGGCCCCGCCCCAGCATTTT. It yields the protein CASSIRTGAPPQHF.

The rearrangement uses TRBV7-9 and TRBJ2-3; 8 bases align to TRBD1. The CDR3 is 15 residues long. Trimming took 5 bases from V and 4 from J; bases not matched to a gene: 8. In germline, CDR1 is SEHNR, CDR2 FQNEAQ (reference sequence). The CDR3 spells CASSPQGASPDTQYF. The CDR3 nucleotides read TGTGCCAGCAGCCCCCAGGGGGCATCCCCAGATACGCAGTATTTT.

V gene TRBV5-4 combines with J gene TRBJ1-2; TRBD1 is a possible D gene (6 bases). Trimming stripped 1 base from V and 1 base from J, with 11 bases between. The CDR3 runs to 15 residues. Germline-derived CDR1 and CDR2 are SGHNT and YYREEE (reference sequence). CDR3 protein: CASSLPGANNYGYTF. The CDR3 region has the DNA TGTGCCAGCAGCTTGCCAGGGGCAAATAACTATGGCTACACCTTC. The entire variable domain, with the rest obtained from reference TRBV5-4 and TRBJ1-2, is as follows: ETGVTQSPTHLIKTRGQQVTLRCSSQSGHNTVSWYQQALGQGPQFIFQYYREEENGRGNFPPRFSGLQFPNYSSELNVNALELDDSALYLCASSLPGANNYGYTFGSGTRLTVV.

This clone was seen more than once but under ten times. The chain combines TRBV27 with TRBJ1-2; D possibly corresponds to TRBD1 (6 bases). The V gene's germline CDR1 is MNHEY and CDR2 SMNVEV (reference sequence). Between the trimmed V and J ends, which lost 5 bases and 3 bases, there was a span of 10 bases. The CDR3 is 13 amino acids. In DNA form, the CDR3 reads TGTGCCAGCAGTCCGGACAGCTACTATGGCTACACCTTC. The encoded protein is CASSPDSYYGYTF.

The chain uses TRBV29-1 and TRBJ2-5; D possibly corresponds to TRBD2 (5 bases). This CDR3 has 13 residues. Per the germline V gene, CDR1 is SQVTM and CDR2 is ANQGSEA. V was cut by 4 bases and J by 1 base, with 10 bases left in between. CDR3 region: CSVGAGFQETQYF. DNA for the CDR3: TGCAGCGTTGGTGCGGGTTTCCAAGAGACCCAGTACTTC.

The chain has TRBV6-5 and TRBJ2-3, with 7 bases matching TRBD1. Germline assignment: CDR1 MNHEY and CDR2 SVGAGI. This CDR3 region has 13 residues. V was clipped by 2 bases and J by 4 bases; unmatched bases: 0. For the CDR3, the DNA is TGTGCCAGCAGTTACACAGGGGCAGATACGCAGTATTTT. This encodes CASSYTGADTQYF.